These T cell receptor beta chains were read from a single sample in a study of blood T cell repertoires in COVID-19. The protocol was immunoSEQ multiplex PCR, while the TCRdb copy is restricted to in-frame clones and leaves out a portion. Among approximately 210,000 clones listed, roughly 80% were seen once. Sequences were obtained from peripheral blood. The receptors were gathered from a human donor in a cohort sampled during active COVID-19. CDR3s include the opening cysteine and the closing phenylalanine or tryptophan. Fields, in order: D gene, clone size, J gene, V gene, CDR3 protein, CDR3 DNA. The D gene is left open where the match is weak. Only part of the rows carry a size: once, few, many, or a class if the clone is expanded.

d_gene: .; abundance: .; j_gene: TRBJ1-1; v_gene: TRBV20-1; CDR3aa: CSATDNYREWGTEAFF; CDR3nt: TGCAGTGCTACTGACAATTACAGGGAATGGGGAACTGAAGCTTTCTTT
d_gene: TRBD2; abundance: once; j_gene: TRBJ2-1; v_gene: TRBV24-1; CDR3aa: CATSDFRGDNEQFF; CDR3nt: TGTGCCACCAGTGATTTTCGGGGGGACAATGAGCAGTTCTTC
d_gene: .; abundance: .; j_gene: TRBJ1-3; v_gene: TRBV6-6; CDR3aa: CASSYFGETGNTIYF; CDR3nt: TGTGCCAGCAGTTATTTTGGGGAGACTGGAAACACCATATATTTT
d_gene: .; abundance: .; j_gene: TRBJ2-7; v_gene: TRBV7-9; CDR3aa: CASSLDYTYEQYF; CDR3nt: TGTGCCAGCAGCTTGGACTACACCTACGAGCAGTACTTC
d_gene: TRBD2; abundance: .; j_gene: TRBJ2-1; v_gene: TRBV9; CDR3aa: CASSVESSGNGNEQFF; CDR3nt: TGTGCCAGCAGCGTAGAATCTAGCGGGAACGGGAATGAGCAGTTCTTC
d_gene: TRBD1; abundance: .; j_gene: TRBJ2-2; v_gene: TRBV9; CDR3aa: CASSLGQGRTGELFF; CDR3nt: TGTGCCAGCAGCCTCGGACAGGGAAGAACCGGGGAGCTGTTTTTT
d_gene: .; abundance: .; j_gene: TRBJ2-5; v_gene: TRBV4-2; CDR3aa: CASSASGGETQYF; CDR3nt: TGTGCCAGCAGCGCCAGCGGTGGCGAGACCCAGTACTTC
d_gene: TRBD2; abundance: .; j_gene: TRBJ2-1; v_gene: TRBV24-1; CDR3aa: CATSDSSGSSYNEQFF; CDR3nt: TGTGCCACCAGTGACTCTAGCGGGAGTTCCTACAATGAGCAGTTCTTC
d_gene: TRBD1; abundance: .; j_gene: TRBJ2-5; v_gene: TRBV4-3; CDR3aa: CASSRDRQETQYF; CDR3nt: TGCGCCAGCAGCCGGGACAGGCAAGAGACCCAGTACTTC
d_gene: TRBD1; abundance: .; j_gene: TRBJ2-7; v_gene: TRBV4-2; CDR3aa: CASSQGDRAYEQYF; CDR3nt: TGTGCCAGCAGCCAGGGGGACAGGGCCTACGAGCAGTACTTC